These 12 T cell receptor beta chains were sequenced from one sample in a study of shared clonotypes between healthy human individuals. Sequencing used immunoSEQ multiplex PCR; TCRdb keeps in-frame clones, though not all of them. The top ten hold roughly 0.13% of the sample, which has millions of clones, roughly nine tenths seen once. Specimen: naive CD4+ T cells sorted from blood. The subset denotes: CD45RA+ positively selected. These receptor sequences come from a young man in good health.

CDR3 DNA: TGTGCCAGCAGCAAGCCGGGACAGGAGTGGGCTTTCTTT. This encodes CASSKPGQEWAFF. The chain recombines TRBV5-4 with TRBJ1-1, with 8 bases matching TRBD1. The germline CDR1 and CDR2 sequences are SGHNT and YYREEE (reference sequence). V dropped 4 bases and J dropped 11; count of bases not matched to a gene: 10. CDR3 length: 13 amino acids.

This clone has just a few counts. This sequence joins TRBV7-9 and TRBJ1-1; 7 nucleotides agree with TRBD1. CDR1 and CDR2 from the germline V gene are SEHNR and FQNEAQ (reference sequence). V was clipped by 0 bases and J by 0 bases; unmatched bases: 1. The CDR3 has 15 residues. DNA of the CDR3: TGTGCCAGCAGCTTAGCGGGACAGATGAACACTGAAGCTTTCTTT. Protein: CASSLAGQMNTEAFF.

V usage is TRBV5-8 and J usage is TRBJ2-1, with D possibly TRBD1 on 6 matching bases. V lost 10 bases and J lost 4, with 18 bases in between. Germline values: CDR1 SGHTS, CDR2 YDEGEE. CDR3 length equals 14 residues. The DNA of the CDR3 is TGTGCCGACCAGTCAGGGGCTTTTTACAATGAGCAGTTCTTC. Amino acids: CADQSGAFYNEQFF.

The chain uses TRBV4-1 and TRBJ2-5, with unresolved D. The J call is doubtful: the DNA matches TRBJ2-7 better. Germline CDR1 reads MGHRA; CDR2 reads YSYEKL. The CDR3 has 13 residues. Here the CDR3 DNA reads TGCGCCAGCAGCTCGATTAGCAGCTACGAGCAGTACTTC. Amino acid sequence: CASSSISSYEQYF.

Comments on this clone: The same CDR3 is also encoded by other DNA sequences in this sample. The chain is built from TRBV7-6 and TRBJ2-2; D is uncertain. The CDR3 runs 14 residues. Germline lookup yields CDR1 SGHVS and CDR2 FNYEAQ. Trimming stripped 1 base from V and 1 base from J, with 4 bases between. This CDR3 is CASSLDRNTGELFF. The CDR3 DNA follows: TGTGCCAGCAGCTTAGACCGGAACACCGGGGAGCTGTTTTTT. Full variable domain (rest looked up from reference TRBV7-6 and TRBJ2-2): GAGVSQSPRYKVTKRGQDVALRCDPISGHVSLYWYRQALGQGPEFLTYFNYEAQQDKSGLPNDRFSAERPEGSISTLTIQRTEQRDSAMYRCASSLDRNTGELFFGEGSRLTVL.

This clone was observed once. The V call is TRBV7-3, the J call TRBJ2-3, with TRBD2 matching 11 bases. The germline CDR1 and CDR2 sequences are SGHTA and FQGTGA. V was clipped by 6 bases and J by 2 bases; unmatched bases: 4. This CDR3 has 15 residues. For the CDR3, the DNA is TGTGCCAGCAGTCTGACTAGCGGGAACACAGATACGCAGTATTTT. Its protein product is CASSLTSGNTDTQYF.

The chain combines TRBV12-5 with TRBJ2-2, with D possibly matching TRBD2 (6 bases). The CDR3 has 14 residues. V lost 0 bases and J lost 4, with 6 bases in between. Germline-derived CDR1 and CDR2 are LGHNT and FRNRAP. The CDR3 region has the DNA TGTGCTAGTGGTTTGGTCGGGGGCACCGGGGAGCTGTTTTTT. Its translation: CASGLVGGTGELFF. The full variable domain, completed using reference TRBV12-5 and TRBJ2-2, is DARVTQTPRHKVTEMGQEVTMRCQPILGHNTVFWYRQTMMQGLELLAYFRNRAPLDDSGMPKDRFSAEMPDATLATLKIQPSEPRDSAVYFCASGLVGGTGELFFGEGSRLTVL.

The chain uses TRBV2 and TRBJ2-1; TRBD1 might be the D (6 bases). Between the trimmed V and J ends, which lost 6 bases and 3 bases, there was a span of 12 bases. The V gene's germline CDR1 is SNHLY and CDR2 FYNNEI. This CDR3 comprises 14 residues. Here the CDR3 DNA reads TGTGCCAGCAGAGGACTCAGGGGCTACAATGAGCAGTTCTTC. Protein: CASRGLRGYNEQFF. Full variable domain (outside the CDR3, taken from reference TRBV2 and TRBJ2-1): EPEVTQTPSHQVTQMGQEVILRCVPISNHLYFYWYRQILGQKVEFLVSFYNNEISEKSEIFDDQFSVERPDGSNFTLKIRSTKLEDSAMYFCASRGLRGYNEQFFGPGTRLTVL.

To note about this clone: This same CDR3 is encoded by further DNA sequences in the sample. V is TRBV11-2 and J is TRBJ1-2; 7 bases map to TRBD1. Looked up from germline, CDR1 is SGHAT and CDR2 is FQNNGV. The CDR3 is 13 amino acids. The junction had 4 bases not matched to a gene; V was cut back by 1 base and J by 8 bases. The CDR3 DNA is TGTGCCAGCAGCTTAGCAGGGGGAGGAGGCTACACCTTC. Translated: CASSLAGGGGYTF. Supplemented by reference TRBV11-2 and TRBJ1-2, the full variable domain reads EAGVAQSPRYKIIEKRQSVAFWCNPISGHATLYWYQQILGQGPKLLIQFQNNGVVDDSQLPKDRFSAERLKGVDSTLKIQPAKLEDSAVYLCASSLAGGGGYTFGSGTRLTVV.

The rearrangement uses TRBV5-1 and TRBJ1-4; D is possibly TRBD1 (5 bases). Germline-derived CDR1 and CDR2 are SGHRS and YFSETQ. CDR3 length: 16 residues. V lost 5 bases and J lost 7, with 21 bases in between. CDR3 in DNA: TGCGCCAGCAGACCGTCTATGGGACGCAGTGGTGAAAAACTGTTTTTT. Its translation is CASRPSMGRSGEKLFF.

In this sample, this clone turned up a few times. The chain employs TRBV5-1 and TRBJ1-1; the match to TRBD1 covers 7 bases. The CDR3 runs 11 residues. V trimming: 4 bases; J trimming: 10 bases; junction bases outside the gene matches: 4. CDR1 and CDR2 (germline): SGHRS, YFSETQ. The CDR3 is CASSGGQRAFF. DNA of the CDR3: TGCGCCAGCAGCGGGGGACAGAGAGCTTTCTTT.

V and J are TRBV10-3 and TRBJ1-2, with 7 bases aligning to TRBD1. Trimming took 10 bases from V and 8 from J; bases not matched to a gene: 10. The germline V gene has CDR1 ENHRY and CDR2 SYGVKD. The CDR3 totals 12 residues. The CDR3 DNA reads as TGTGCCACTAGTTCAGGGGGTAGAGGCTACACCTTC. Translating it yields CATSSGGRGYTF.